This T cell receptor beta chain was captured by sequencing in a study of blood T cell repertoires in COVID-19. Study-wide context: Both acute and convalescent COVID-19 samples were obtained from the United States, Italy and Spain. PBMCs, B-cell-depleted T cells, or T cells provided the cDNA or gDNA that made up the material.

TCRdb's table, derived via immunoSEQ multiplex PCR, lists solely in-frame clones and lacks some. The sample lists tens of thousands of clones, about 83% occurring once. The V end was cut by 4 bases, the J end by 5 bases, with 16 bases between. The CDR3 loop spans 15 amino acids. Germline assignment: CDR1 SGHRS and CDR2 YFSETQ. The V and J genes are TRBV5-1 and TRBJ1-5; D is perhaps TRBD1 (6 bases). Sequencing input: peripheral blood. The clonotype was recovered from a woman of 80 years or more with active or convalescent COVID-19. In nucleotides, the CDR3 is TGCGCCAGCAGCCCGATGGACAGCCAACATCAGCCCCAGCATTTT. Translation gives CASSPMDSQHQPQHF. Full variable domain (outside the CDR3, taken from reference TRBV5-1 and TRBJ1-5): KAGVTQTPRYLIKTRGQQVTLSCSPISGHRSVSWYQQTPGQGLQFLFEYFSETQRNKGNFPGRFSGRQFSNSRSEMNVSTLELGDSALYLCASSPMDSQHQPQHFGDGTRLSIL.